A selection of T cell receptor beta chains follows, all from one sample in a study of T cell changes during pregnancy in multiple sclerosis. Measured with immunoSEQ multiplex PCR; TCRdb has only the in-frame clones, and not every one. The data show about 70,000 clones, with just over 90% seen just once and less than 2.5% held by the top ten. Sequences were derived from peripheral blood, sampled in the second trimester of pregnancy. All receptors come from a female donor in good health, enrolled as a control in a pregnancy study. Both conserved end residues are part of each CDR3. The D gene is left open where the match is weak. Only some rows state a clone size, as once, few, many or a class for expanded clones.

TRBV6-5	few	NA	TRBJ1-2	CASSYKRGNYGYTF	TGTGCCAGCAGTTACAAACGGGGTAACTATGGCTACACCTTC
TRBV7-9	NA	NA	TRBJ1-6	CASSLAQGGNSPLHF	TGTGCCAGCAGCTTAGCTCAGGGTGGTAATTCACCCCTCCACTTT
TRBV30	NA	NA	TRBJ2-7	CAWDTGKGYEQYF	TGTGCCTGGGATACAGGGAAAGGTTACGAGCAGTACTTC
TRBV12-5	NA	NA	TRBJ2-5	CASGLVLGVETQYF	TGTGCTAGTGGTTTGGTACTCGGGGTAGAGACCCAGTACTTC
TRBV7-9	NA	NA	TRBJ1-1	CASSLRTDTEAFF	TGTGCCAGCAGCTTAAGAACAGACACTGAAGCTTTCTTT
TRBV5-1	once	TRBD1	TRBJ1-4	CASSLEGTGGKLFF	TGCGCCAGCAGCTTGGAGGGGACAGGGGGAAAACTGTTTTTT
TRBV6-5	NA	NA	TRBJ2-1	CASSYKRQSYNEQFF	TGTGCCAGCAGTTACAAGAGACAGTCTTACAATGAGCAGTTCTTC
TRBV7-9	NA	NA	TRBJ1-2	CASSLVGGENYGYTF	TGTGCCAGCAGCTTAGTTGGGGGCGAGAACTATGGCTACACCTTC
TRBV9	NA	NA	TRBJ1-2	CASSVGSEDGYTF	TGTGCCAGCAGCGTAGGATCCGAGGATGGCTACACCTTC
TRBV10-3	NA	NA	TRBJ2-6	CACHRDFSGANVLTF	TGTGCCTGCCACCGGGACTTCTCTGGGGCCAACGTCCTGACTTTC
TRBV7-3	NA	NA	TRBJ1-1	CASSPRVGTEAFF	TGTGCCAGCAGCCCGCGAGTTGGCACTGAAGCTTTCTTT
TRBV7-6	NA	NA	TRBJ2-1	CASSLVSIPGNEQFF	TGTGCCAGCAGCTTAGTGAGCATCCCGGGGAATGAGCAGTTCTTC
TRBV7-9	NA	NA	TRBJ1-2	CASSFGESYGYTF	TGTGCCAGCAGCTTCGGGGAGTCGTATGGCTACACCTTC
TRBV29-1	NA	NA	TRBJ1-2	CSASTTAGGYGYTF	TGCAGCGCCTCGACAACTGCGGGGGGCTATGGCTACACCTTC
TRBV18	NA	NA	TRBJ1-1	CASSPARGGAAEAFF	TGTGCCAGCTCACCAGCTAGGGGAGGAGCGGCTGAAGCTTTCTTT
TRBV7-9	NA	TRBD1	TRBJ1-2	CASSSLRGPNYGYTF	TGTGCCAGCAGCTCCCTTAGGGGGCCTAACTATGGCTACACCTTC
TRBV4-2	NA	NA	TRBJ1-2	CASSQVADNPNYGYTF	TGTGCCAGCAGCCAAGTCGCGGACAACCCCAACTATGGCTACACCTTC
TRBV7-2	NA	NA	TRBJ2-7	CASSLDRSGEQYF	TGTGCCAGCAGCTTAGATCGGTCGGGCGAGCAGTACTTC
TRBV6-5	once	TRBD1	TRBJ1-2	CASSYGQGFGGYTF	TGTGCCAGCAGTTACGGACAGGGGTTTGGCGGCTACACCTTC
TRBV15	NA	NA	TRBJ1-1	CATSGYTEAFF	TGTGCCACCAGCGGCTACACTGAAGCTTTCTTT
TRBV5-4	NA	NA	TRBJ1-1	CASSSGALMNTEAFF	TGTGCCAGCAGCTCAGGGGCCCTTATGAACACTGAAGCTTTCTTT
TRBV6-5	NA	NA	TRBJ2-7	CASSYGAGAYEQYF	TGTGCCAGCAGTTACGGGGCCGGAGCCTACGAGCAGTACTTC
TRBV9	NA	TRBD1	TRBJ1-2	CASSVAPGRGQNGYTF	TGTGCCAGCAGCGTAGCCCCCGGGAGGGGGCAAAATGGCTACACCTTC
TRBV6-6	NA	TRBD2	TRBJ2-7	CASSLGTSVYEQYF	TGTGCCAGCAGCCTCGGGACTAGCGTCTACGAGCAGTACTTC
TRBV12-5	NA	NA	TRBJ2-3	CASGGTDTQYF	TGTGCTAGTGGCGGCACAGATACGCAGTATTTT
TRBV5-1	NA	TRBD1	TRBJ1-6	CASSLAPGQGGSPLHF	TGCGCCAGCAGCCTGGCCCCGGGACAGGGCGGATCACCCCTCCACTTT
TRBV29-1	NA	NA	TRBJ1-3	CSVVGQGLAGNTIYF	TGCAGCGTTGTGGGGCAGGGCTTGGCTGGAAACACCATATATTTT
TRBV7-9	NA	TRBD1	TRBJ1-4	CASSLGRGQGEKLFF	TGTGCCAGCAGCCTGGGTAGGGGACAGGGGGAAAAACTGTTTTTT
TRBV6-1	NA	NA	TRBJ1-2	CASSDPGLGSPYGYTF	TGTGCCAGCAGTGATCCGGGCCTAGGGAGCCCCTATGGCTACACCTTC
TRBV30	NA	NA	TRBJ2-1	CAWWSGWNNEQFF	TGTGCCTGGTGGTCAGGGTGGAACAATGAGCAGTTCTTC
TRBV7-3	NA	NA	TRBJ2-1	CASSRTIRDEQFF	TGTGCCAGCAGTCGGACTATCCGCGATGAGCAGTTCTTC
TRBV6-1	NA	NA	TRBJ2-5	CATAKETQYF	TGTGCCACCGCGAAAGAGACCCAGTACTTC
TRBV2	NA	TRBD1	TRBJ2-3	CASNMDRTLTDTQYF	TGTGCCAGCAATATGGACAGGACCCTCACAGATACGCAGTATTTT
TRBV18	NA	NA	TRBJ1-3	CASSPNARRGSSSGNTIYF	TGTGCCAGCTCACCAAACGCCCGGCGCGGGTCAAGCTCTGGAAACACCATATATTTT
TRBV7-9	NA	TRBD1	TRBJ1-1	CASSFGQGNTEAFF	TGTGCCAGCAGCTTCGGACAGGGGAACACTGAAGCTTTCTTT
TRBV5-4	NA	NA	TRBJ2-5	CASSLASVQETQYF	TGTGCCAGCAGCTTGGCGTCTGTACAAGAGACCCAGTACTTC
TRBV11-1	NA	NA	TRBJ1-1	CASSFPGGVTEAFF	TGTGCCAGCAGCTTCCCCGGGGGGGTTACTGAAGCTTTCTTT
TRBV27	NA	NA	TRBJ1-2	CASNPNPAIYVVGGHPDYGYTF	TGTGCCAGCAATCCCAATCCAGCAATCTACGTCGTTGGGGGCCATCCGGACTATGGCTACACCTTC
TRBV25-1	once	TRBD1	TRBJ1-4	CASSESGTGGEKLFF	TGTGCCAGCAGTGAATCGGGGACAGGAGGTGAAAAACTGTTTTTT
TRBV30	NA	NA	TRBJ1-5	CAWSVGGVQPQHF	TGTGCCTGGAGTGTGGGCGGGGTTCAGCCCCAGCATTTT
TRBV15	NA	NA	TRBJ1-2	CATSSQQGRGSSYGYTF	TGTGCCACCAGCAGTCAGCAGGGGCGCGGGTCCTCTTATGGCTACACCTTC
TRBV28	NA	TRBD1	TRBJ1-3	CASNRGSNTIYF	TGTGCCAGCAACAGGGGCTCGAACACCATATATTTT
TRBV10-3	NA	TRBD1	TRBJ1-1	CATRQGNTEAFF	TGTGCCACCCGACAGGGGAACACTGAAGCTTTCTTT
TRBV9	NA	NA	TRBJ2-7	CASSAGGGGSYEQYF	TGTGCCAGCAGCGCCGGAGGGGGGGGGTCCTACGAGCAGTACTTC
TRBV5-6	NA	NA	TRBJ1-2	CASSLSVGAQGYTF	TGTGCCAGCAGCTTGTCTGTGGGGGCGCAGGGCTACACCTTC
TRBV2	large	TRBD1	TRBJ2-1	CASSVGQGNDEQFF	TGTGCCAGCAGTGTTGGACAGGGTAATGATGAGCAGTTCTTC
TRBV6-6	NA	TRBD1	TRBJ1-5	CASRRQGPNQPQHF	TGTGCCAGCAGACGACAGGGTCCCAATCAGCCCCAGCATTTT
TRBV30	NA	TRBD1	TRBJ1-1	CAWISTGTGPSRAFF	TGTGCCTGGATATCTACCGGGACAGGGCCCTCGCGAGCTTTCTTT
TRBV9	NA	TRBD1	TRBJ2-5	CASSMGQPRQETQYF	TGTGCCAGCAGCATGGGACAGCCTCGGCAAGAGACCCAGTACTTC
TRBV18	NA	NA	TRBJ2-5	CASSPPGGHSYQETQYF	TGTGCCAGCTCACCACCAGGGGGACATTCGTACCAAGAGACCCAGTACTTC
TRBV4-2	NA	NA	TRBJ1-3	CASSRAGVSGNTIYF	TGTGCCAGCAGCCGAGCCGGGGTCTCTGGAAACACCATATATTTT
TRBV9	NA	NA	TRBJ1-1	CASSVDPVNTEAFF	TGTGCCAGCAGCGTAGATCCGGTGAACACTGAAGCTTTCTTT